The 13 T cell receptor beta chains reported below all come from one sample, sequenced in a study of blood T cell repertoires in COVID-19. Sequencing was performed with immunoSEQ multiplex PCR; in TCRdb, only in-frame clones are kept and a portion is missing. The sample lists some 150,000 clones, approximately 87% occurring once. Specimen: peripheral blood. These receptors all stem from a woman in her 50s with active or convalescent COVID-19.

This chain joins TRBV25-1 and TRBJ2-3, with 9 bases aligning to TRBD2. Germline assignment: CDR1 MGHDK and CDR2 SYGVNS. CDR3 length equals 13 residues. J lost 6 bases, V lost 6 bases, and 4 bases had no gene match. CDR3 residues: CASRRGGSDTQYF. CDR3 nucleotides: TGTGCCAGCAGGCGGGGGGGCTCCGATACGCAGTATTTT.

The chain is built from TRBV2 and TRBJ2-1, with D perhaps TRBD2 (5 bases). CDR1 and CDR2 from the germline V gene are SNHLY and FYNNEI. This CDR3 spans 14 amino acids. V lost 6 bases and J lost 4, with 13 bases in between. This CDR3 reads CASSLKAGYNEQFF. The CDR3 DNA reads TGTGCCAGCAGCCTTAAGGCGGGTTACAATGAGCAGTTCTTC.

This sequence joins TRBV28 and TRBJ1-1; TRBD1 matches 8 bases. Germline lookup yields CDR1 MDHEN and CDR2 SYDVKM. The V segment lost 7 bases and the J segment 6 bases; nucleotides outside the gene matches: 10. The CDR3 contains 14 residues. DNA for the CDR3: TGTGCCAGCACACAACAGGGGGAGGGCGCTGAAGCTTTCTTT. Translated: CASTQQGEGAEAFF.

The DNA of the CDR3 is TGTGCCAGCAGTGGCCCCTTTAGCGGGGCGGGGTACGAGCAGTACTTC. Translation gives CASSGPFSGAGYEQYF. This chain joins TRBV6-1 and TRBJ2-7; the match to TRBD2 covers 8 bases. V shed 4 bases and J 4 bases; nucleotides not matched to a gene: 12. Germline V gene lookup returns CDR1 MNHNS and CDR2 SASEGT. This CDR3 has 16 residues.

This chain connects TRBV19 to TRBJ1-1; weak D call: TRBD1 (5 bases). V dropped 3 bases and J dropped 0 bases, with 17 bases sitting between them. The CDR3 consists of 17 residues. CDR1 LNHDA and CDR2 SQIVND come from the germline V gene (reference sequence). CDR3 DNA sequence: TGTGCCAGTAGTATTATATCGCGTATGACAGTGAACACTGAAGCTTTCTTT. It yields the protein CASSIISRMTVNTEAFF.

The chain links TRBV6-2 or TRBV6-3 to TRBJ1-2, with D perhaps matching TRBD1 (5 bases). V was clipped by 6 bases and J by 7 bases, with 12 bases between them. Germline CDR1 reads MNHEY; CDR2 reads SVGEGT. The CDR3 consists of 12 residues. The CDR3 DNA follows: TGTGCCAGCAGCCGCGGACAAGTTGGCTACACCTTC. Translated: CASSRGQVGYTF.

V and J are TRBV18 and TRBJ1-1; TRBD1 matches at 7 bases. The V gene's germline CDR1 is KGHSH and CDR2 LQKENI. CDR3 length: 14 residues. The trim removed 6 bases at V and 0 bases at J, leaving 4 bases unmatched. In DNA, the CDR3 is TGTGCCAGCTCTCCGGACAGGCTGAACACTGAAGCTTTCTTT. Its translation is CASSPDRLNTEAFF.

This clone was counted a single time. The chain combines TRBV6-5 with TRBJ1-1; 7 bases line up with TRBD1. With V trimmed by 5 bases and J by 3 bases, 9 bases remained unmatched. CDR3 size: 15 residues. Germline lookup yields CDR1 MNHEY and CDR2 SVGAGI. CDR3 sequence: CASSPTPQGYTEAFF. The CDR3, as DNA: TGTGCCAGCAGTCCGACCCCACAGGGGTACACTGAAGCTTTCTTT.

The CDR3 nucleotides read TGTGCCAGTAGTTTTCTCCCGGGACAGCATAATGAAAAACTGTTTTTT. This translates into CASSFLPGQHNEKLFF. V and J are TRBV19 and TRBJ1-4, with 7 bases fitting TRBD1. The germline V gene encodes CDR1 LNHDA and CDR2 SQIVND (reference sequence). J was trimmed by 4 bases and V by 5 bases; bases with no gene match: 10. CDR3 length equals 16 residues.

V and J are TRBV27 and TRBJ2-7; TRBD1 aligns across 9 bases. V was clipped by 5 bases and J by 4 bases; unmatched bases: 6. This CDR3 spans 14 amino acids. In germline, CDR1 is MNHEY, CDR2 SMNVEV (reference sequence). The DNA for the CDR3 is TGTGCCAGCAGTAAGGGACAGGGTGGGTACGAGCAGTACTTC. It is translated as CASSKGQGGYEQYF.

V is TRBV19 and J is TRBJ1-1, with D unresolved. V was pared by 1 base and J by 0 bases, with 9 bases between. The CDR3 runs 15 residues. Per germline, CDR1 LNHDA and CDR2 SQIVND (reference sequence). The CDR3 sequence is CASSIGQIMNTEAFF. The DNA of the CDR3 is TGTGCCAGTAGTATAGGTCAGATTATGAACACTGAAGCTTTCTTT. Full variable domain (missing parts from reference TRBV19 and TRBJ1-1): DGGITQSPKYLFRKEGQNVTLSCEQNLNHDAMYWYRQDPGQGLRLIYYSQIVNDFQKGDIAEGYSVSREKKESFPLTVTSAQKNPTAFYLCASSIGQIMNTEAFFGQGTRLTVV.

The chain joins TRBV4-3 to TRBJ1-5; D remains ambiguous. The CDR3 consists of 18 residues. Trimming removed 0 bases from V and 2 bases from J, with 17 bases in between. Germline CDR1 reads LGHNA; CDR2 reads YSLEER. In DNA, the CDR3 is TGCGCCAGCAGCCAAGATGCTCCATCGTCCCGAGGCAATCAGCCCCAGCATTTT. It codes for CASSQDAPSSRGNQPQHF.

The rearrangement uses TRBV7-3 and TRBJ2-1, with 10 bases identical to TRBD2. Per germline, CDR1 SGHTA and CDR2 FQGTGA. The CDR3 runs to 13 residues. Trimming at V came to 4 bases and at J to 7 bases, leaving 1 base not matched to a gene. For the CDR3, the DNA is TGTGCCAGCAGCTCGGGACTAGCGAATGAGCAGTTCTTC. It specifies CASSSGLANEQFF.